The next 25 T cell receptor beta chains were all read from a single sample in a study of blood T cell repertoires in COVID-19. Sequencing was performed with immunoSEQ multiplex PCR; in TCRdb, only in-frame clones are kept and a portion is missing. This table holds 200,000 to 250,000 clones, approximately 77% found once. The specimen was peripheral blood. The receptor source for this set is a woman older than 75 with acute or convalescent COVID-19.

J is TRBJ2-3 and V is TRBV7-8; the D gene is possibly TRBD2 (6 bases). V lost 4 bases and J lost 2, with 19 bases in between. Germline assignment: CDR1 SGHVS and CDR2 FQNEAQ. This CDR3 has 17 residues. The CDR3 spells CASSYRPGTLNTDTQYF. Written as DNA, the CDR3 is TGTGCCAGCAGCTACCGTCCCGGGACTCTCAACACAGATACGCAGTATTTT.

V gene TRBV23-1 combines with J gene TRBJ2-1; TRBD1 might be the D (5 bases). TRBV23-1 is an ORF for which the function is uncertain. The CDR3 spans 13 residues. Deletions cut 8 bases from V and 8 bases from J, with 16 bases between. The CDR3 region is CASGHCQGDEQFF. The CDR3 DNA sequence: TGCGCCAGCGGCCATTGTCAGGGCGATGAGCAGTTCTTC.

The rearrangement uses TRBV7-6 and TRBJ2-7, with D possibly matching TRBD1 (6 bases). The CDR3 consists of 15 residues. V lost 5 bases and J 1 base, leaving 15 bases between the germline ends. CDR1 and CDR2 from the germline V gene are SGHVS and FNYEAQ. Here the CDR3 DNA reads TGTGCCAGCAGCCCGGGACACCGGAGATCCTACGAGCAGTACTTC. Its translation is CASSPGHRRSYEQYF.

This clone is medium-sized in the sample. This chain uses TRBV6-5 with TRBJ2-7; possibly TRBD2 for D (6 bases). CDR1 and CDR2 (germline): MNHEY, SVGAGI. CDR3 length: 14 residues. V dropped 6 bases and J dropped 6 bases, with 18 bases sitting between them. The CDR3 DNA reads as TGTGCCAGCAGCATGGCGGGGCCCCGAACCGAGCAGTACTTC. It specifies CASSMAGPRTEQYF.

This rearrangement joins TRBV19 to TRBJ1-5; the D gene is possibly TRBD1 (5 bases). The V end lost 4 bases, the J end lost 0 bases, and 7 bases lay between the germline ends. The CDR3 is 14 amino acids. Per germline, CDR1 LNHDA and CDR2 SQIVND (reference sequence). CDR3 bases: TGTGCCAGTAGTAGACAGAGTAGCAATCAGCCCCAGCATTTT. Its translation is CASSRQSSNQPQHF.

The CDR3 DNA sequence: TGTGCCAGTAGTGGCTGGGGGGAAGATACGCAGTATTTT. It codes for CASSGWGEDTQYF. This sequence joins TRBV19 and TRBJ2-3; weak D call: TRBD2 (6 bases). In germline, CDR1 is LNHDA, CDR2 SQIVND (reference sequence). V lost 5 bases and J lost 5, with 11 bases in between. This CDR3 contains 13 residues.

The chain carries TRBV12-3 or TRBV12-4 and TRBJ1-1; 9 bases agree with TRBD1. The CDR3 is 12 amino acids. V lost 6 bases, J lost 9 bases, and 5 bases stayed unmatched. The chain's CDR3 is CASSRTGVKAFF. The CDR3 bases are TGTGCCAGCAGCAGGACAGGGGTGAAAGCTTTCTTT.

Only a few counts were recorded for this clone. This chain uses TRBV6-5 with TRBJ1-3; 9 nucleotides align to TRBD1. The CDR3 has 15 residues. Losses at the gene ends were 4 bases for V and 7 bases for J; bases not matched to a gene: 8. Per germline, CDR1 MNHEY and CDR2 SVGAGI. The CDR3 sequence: CASSSPGQGLNTIYF. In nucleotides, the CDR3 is TGTGCCAGCAGTTCGCCGGGACAGGGTCTGAACACCATATATTTT.

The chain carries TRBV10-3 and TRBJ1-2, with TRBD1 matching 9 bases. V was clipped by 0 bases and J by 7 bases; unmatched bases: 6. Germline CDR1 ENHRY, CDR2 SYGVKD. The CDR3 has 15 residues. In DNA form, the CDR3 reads TGTGCCATCAGTGAGTCGCTTACAGGGGGCTCTGGCTACACCTTC. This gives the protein CAISESLTGGSGYTF.

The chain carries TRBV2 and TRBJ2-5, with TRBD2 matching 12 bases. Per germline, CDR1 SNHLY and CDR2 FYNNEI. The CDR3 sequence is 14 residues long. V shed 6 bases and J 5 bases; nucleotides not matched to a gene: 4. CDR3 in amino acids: CASRTSGGRETQYF. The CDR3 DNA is TGTGCCAGCAGAACTAGCGGGGGGCGGGAGACCCAGTACTTC.

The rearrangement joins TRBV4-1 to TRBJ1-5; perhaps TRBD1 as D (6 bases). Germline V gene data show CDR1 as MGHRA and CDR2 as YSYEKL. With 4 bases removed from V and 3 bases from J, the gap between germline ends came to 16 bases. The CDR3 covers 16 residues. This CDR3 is CASSPDPRGYNQPQHF. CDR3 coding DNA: TGCGCCAGCAGCCCCGACCCCAGGGGCTACAATCAGCCCCAGCATTTT.

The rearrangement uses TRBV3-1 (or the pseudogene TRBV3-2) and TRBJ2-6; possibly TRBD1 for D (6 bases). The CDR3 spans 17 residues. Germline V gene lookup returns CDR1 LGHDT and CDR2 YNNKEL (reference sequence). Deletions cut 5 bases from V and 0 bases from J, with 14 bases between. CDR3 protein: CASSSWGHGSGANVLTF. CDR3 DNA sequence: TGTGCCAGCAGCTCGTGGGGACACGGCTCTGGGGCCAACGTCCTGACTTTC.

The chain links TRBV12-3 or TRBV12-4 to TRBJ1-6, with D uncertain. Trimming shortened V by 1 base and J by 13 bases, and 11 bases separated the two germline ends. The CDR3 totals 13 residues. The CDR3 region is CASSLGAPGPLHF. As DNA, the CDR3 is TGTGCCAGCAGTTTAGGGGCCCCAGGCCCCCTCCACTTT.

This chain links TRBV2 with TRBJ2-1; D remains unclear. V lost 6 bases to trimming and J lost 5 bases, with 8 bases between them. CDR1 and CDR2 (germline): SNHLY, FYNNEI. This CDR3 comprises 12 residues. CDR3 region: CASSAINNEQFF. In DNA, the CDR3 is TGTGCCAGCAGCGCGATTAACAATGAGCAGTTCTTC.

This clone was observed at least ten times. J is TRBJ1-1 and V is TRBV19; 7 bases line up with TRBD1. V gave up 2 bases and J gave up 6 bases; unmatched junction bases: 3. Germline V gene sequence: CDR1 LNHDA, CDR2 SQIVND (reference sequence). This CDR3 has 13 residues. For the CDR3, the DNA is TGTGCCAGTAGTATACAGCAGGGGGCTGAAGCTTTCTTT. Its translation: CASSIQQGAEAFF.

The CDR3 bases are TGTGCCACCAGTGTGGGGCCAGGGAACACCGGGGAGCTGTTTTTT. Translated: CATSVGPGNTGELFF. V is TRBV24-1 and J is TRBJ2-2, with a weak D call TRBD1 (5 bases). Trimming took 5 bases from V and 1 from J, leaving 10 bases between them. This CDR3 is built from 15 residues. CDR1 and CDR2 from the germline V gene are KGHDR and SFDVKD.

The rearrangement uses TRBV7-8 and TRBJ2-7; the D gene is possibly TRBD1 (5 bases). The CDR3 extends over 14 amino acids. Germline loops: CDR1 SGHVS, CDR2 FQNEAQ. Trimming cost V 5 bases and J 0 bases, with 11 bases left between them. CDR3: CASSPSTGSYEQYF. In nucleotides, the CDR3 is TGTGCCAGCAGCCCTTCAACAGGCTCCTACGAGCAGTACTTC.

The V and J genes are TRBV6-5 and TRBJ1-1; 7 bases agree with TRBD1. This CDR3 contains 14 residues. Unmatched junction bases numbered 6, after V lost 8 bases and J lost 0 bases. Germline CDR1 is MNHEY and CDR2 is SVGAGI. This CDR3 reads CASQRQGMNTEAFF. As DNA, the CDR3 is TGTGCCAGCCAAAGACAGGGTATGAACACTGAAGCTTTCTTT.

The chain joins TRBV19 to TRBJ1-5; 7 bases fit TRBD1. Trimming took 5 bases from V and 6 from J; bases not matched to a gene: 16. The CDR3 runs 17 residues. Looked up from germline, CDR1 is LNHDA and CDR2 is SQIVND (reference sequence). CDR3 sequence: CASSAGTEIRLSQPQHF. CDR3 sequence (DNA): TGTGCCAGTAGTGCCGGGACAGAAATTCGTTTAAGTCAGCCCCAGCATTTT.

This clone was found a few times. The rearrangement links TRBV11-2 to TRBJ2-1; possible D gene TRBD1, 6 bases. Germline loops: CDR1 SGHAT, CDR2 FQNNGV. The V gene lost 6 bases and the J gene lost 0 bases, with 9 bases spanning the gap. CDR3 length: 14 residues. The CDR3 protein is CASRPDSSYNEQFF. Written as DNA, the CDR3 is TGTGCCAGCAGACCGGACAGCTCCTACAATGAGCAGTTCTTC. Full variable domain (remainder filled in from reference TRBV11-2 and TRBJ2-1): EAGVAQSPRYKIIEKRQSVAFWCNPISGHATLYWYQQILGQGPKLLIQFQNNGVVDDSQLPKDRFSAERLKGVDSTLKIQPAKLEDSAVYLCASRPDSSYNEQFFGPGTRLTVL.

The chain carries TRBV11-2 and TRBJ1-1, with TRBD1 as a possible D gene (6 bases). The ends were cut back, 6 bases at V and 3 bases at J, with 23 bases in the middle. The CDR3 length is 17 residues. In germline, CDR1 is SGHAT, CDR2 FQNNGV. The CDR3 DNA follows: TGTGCCAGCAGGCAAGGGAGGGGGGCCTCAAGGTACACTGAAGCTTTCTTT. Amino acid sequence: CASRQGRGASRYTEAFF.

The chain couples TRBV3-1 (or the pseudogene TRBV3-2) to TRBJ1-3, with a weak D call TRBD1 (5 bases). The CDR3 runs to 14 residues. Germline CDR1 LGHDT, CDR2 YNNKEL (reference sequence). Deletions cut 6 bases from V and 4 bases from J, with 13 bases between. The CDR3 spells CASRQVNGGNTIYF. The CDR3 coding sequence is TGTGCCAGCAGACAGGTGAACGGCGGAAACACCATATATTTT.

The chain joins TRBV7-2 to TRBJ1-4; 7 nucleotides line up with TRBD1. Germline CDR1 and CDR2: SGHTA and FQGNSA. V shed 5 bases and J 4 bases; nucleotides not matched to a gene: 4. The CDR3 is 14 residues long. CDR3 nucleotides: TGTGCCAGCAGCGAGGGACAGCATAATGAAAAACTGTTTTTT. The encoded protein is CASSEGQHNEKLFF.

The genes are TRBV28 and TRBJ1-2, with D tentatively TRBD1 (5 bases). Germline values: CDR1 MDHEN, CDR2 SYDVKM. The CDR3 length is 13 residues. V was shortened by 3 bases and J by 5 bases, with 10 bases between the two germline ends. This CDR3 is CASSLQGSYGYTF. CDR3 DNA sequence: TGTGCCAGCAGTTTGCAGGGATCGTATGGCTACACCTTC.

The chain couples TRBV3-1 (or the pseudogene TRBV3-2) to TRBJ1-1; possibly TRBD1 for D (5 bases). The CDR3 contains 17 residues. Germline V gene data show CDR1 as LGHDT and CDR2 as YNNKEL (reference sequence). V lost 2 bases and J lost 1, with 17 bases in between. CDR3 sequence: CASSQRQSGGTNTEAFF. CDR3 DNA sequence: TGTGCCAGCAGCCAACGTCAGTCGGGGGGTACGAACACTGAAGCTTTCTTT.